Following are 5 T cell receptor beta chains from one sample sequenced in a study of blood T cell repertoires in COVID-19. TCRdb keeps only in-frame clones here, not all; method: immunoSEQ multiplex PCR. The sample contains around 50,000 clones, about 82% of which appear only once. Sequencing was carried out using peripheral blood. These receptors were taken from a woman aged 60-75 years with acute or convalescent COVID-19.

This rearrangement joins TRBV7-2 to TRBJ2-5; tentative D call: TRBD2 (6 bases). V lost 6 bases to trimming and J lost 4 bases, with 18 bases between them. The CDR3 contains 15 residues. Germline CDR1 SGHTA, CDR2 FQGNSA. CDR3 region: CASRRIGGGGETQYF. DNA of the CDR3: TGTGCCAGCAGGCGAATCGGGGGAGGTGGAGAGACCCAGTACTTC.

This chain links TRBV4-1 with TRBJ1-1, with D hard to call. Germline V gives CDR1 MGHRA, CDR2 YSYEKL. V gave up 3 bases and J gave up 0 bases, with 14 bases separating them. CDR3 size: 16 residues. In DNA, the CDR3 is TGCGCCAGCAGCCAGCCAATCTCACAAGTGAACACTGAAGCTTTCTTT. Its translation: CASSQPISQVNTEAFF.

This sequence joins TRBV6-5 and TRBJ1-2; D gene ambiguous. CDR3 size: 15 residues. Germline V gives CDR1 MNHEY, CDR2 SVGAGI. V was cut by 2 bases and J by 4 bases, with 14 bases left in between. The CDR3 region has the DNA TGTGCCAGCAGTTACGACGGACTGTCCCCCTATGGCTACACCTTC. Translating gives CASSYDGLSPYGYTF.

This clone was seen once. This chain connects TRBV5-4 to TRBJ1-1; D gene unclear. Germline V gives CDR1 SGHNT, CDR2 YYREEE (reference sequence). V lost 5 bases and J 5 bases, leaving 13 bases between the germline ends. The CDR3 runs 13 residues. In DNA, the CDR3 is TGTGCCAGCAGTAAATATGGCGGGACTGAAGCTTTCTTT. Translating it yields CASSKYGGTEAFF.

The chain couples TRBV27 to TRBJ1-3; D call uncertain. In germline, CDR1 is MNHEY, CDR2 SMNVEV (reference sequence). The CDR3 contains 14 residues. V gave up 6 bases and J gave up 11 bases, with 20 bases separating them. The CDR3 bases are TGTGCCAGCAGCGTCAGGTTCCCCCCGGAATCCATATATTTT. Protein: CASSVRFPPESIYF.